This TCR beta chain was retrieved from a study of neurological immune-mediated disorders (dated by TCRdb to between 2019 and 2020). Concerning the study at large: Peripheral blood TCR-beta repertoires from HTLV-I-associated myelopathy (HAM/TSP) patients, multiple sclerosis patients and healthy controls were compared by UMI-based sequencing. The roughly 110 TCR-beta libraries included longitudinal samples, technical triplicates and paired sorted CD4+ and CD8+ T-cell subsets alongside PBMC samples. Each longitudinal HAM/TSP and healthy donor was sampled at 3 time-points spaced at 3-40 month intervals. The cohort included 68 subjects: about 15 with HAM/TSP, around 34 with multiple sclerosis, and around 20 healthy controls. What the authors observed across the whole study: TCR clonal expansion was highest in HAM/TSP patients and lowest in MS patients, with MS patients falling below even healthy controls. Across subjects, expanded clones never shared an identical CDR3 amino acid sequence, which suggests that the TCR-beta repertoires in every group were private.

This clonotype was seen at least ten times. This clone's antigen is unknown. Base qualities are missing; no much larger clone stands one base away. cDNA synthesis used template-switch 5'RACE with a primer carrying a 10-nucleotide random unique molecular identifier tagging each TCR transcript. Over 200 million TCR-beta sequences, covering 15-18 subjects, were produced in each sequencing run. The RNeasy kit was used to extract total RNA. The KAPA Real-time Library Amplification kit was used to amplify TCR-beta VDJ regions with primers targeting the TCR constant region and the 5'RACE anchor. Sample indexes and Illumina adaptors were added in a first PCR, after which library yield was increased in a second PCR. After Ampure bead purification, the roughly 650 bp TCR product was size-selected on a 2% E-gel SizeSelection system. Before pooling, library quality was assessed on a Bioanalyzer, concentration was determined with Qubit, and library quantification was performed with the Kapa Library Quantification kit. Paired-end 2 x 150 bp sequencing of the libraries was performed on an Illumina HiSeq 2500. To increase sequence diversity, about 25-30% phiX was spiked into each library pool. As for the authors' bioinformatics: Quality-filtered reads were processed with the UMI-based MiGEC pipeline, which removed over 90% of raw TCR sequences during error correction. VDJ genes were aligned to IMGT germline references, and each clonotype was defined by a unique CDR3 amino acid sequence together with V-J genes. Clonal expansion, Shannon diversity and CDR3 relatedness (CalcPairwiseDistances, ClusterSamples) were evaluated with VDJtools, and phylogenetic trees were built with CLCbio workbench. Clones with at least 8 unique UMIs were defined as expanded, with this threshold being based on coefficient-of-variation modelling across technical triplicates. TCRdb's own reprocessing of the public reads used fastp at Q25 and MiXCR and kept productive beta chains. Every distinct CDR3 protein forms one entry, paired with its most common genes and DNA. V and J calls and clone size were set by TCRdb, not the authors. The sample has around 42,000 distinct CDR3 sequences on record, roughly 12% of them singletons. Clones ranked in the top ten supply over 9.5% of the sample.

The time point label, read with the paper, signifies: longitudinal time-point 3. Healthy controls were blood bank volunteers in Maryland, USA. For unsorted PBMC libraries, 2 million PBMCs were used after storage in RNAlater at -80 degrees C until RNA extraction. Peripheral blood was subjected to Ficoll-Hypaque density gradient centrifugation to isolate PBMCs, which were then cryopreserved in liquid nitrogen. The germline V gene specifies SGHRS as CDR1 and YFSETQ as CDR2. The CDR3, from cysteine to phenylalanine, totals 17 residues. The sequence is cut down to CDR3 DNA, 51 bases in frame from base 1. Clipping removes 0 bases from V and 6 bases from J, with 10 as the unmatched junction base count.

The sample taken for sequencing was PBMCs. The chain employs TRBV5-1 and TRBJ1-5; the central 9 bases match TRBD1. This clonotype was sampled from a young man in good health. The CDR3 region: CASSLAGTGYISQPQHF. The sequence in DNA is TGCGCCAGCAGCTTGGCCGGGACAGGGTATATTAGTCAGCCCCAGCATTTT.